This T cell receptor beta chain derives from a study of blood T cell repertoires in COVID-19. The germline V gene encodes CDR1 MNHEY and CDR2 SMNVEV (reference sequence). The germline V and J ends were trimmed by 3 bases and 5 bases, with 17 bases remaining between them. The CDR3 consists of 15 residues. Produced via immunoSEQ multiplex PCR; TCRdb's table is partial and in-frame only. The sample carries about 300,000 clones, about 86% recorded once. Input material: peripheral blood. This rearrangement joins TRBV27 to TRBJ2-7; D might be TRBD2 (5 bases). The source of this sequence is a woman in her 50s with acute or convalescent COVID-19. In DNA, the CDR3 is TGTGCCAGCAGTTTGAATGGACGAGGGATCCACGAGCAGTACTTC. As protein: CASSLNGRGIHEQYF.